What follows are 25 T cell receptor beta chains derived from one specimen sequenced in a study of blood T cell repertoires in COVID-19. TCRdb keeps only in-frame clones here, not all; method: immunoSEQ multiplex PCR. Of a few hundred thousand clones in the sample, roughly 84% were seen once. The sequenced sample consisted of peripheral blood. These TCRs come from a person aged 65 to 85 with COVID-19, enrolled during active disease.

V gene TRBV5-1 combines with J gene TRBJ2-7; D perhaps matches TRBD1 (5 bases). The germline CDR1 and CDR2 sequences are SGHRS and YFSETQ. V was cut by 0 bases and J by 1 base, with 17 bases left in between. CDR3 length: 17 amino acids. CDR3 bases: TGCGCCAGCAGCTTGGTTGGGGCTCTTATGACATCCTACGAGCAGTACTTC. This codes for CASSLVGALMTSYEQYF.

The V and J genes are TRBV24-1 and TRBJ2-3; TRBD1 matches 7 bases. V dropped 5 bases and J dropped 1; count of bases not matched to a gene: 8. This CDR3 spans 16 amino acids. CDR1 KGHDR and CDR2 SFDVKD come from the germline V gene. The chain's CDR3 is CATSGRRGQGTDTQYF. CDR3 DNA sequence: TGTGCCACCAGTGGCAGAAGGGGGCAGGGCACAGATACGCAGTATTTT.

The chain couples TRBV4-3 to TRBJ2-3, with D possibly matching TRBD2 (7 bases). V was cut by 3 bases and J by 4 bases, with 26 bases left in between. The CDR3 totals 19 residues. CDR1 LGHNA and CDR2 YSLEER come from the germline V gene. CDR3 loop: CASSQSPPLRGLGPDTQYF. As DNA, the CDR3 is TGCGCCAGCAGCCAGAGTCCACCTCTGCGGGGGCTGGGCCCAGATACGCAGTATTTT.

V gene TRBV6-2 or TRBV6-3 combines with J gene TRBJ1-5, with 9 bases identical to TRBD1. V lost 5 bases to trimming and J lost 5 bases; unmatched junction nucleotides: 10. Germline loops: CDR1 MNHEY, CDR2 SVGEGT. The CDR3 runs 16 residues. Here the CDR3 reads CASSGPDRGWDQPQHF. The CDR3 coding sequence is TGTGCCAGCAGTGGGCCGGACAGGGGTTGGGATCAGCCCCAGCATTTT.

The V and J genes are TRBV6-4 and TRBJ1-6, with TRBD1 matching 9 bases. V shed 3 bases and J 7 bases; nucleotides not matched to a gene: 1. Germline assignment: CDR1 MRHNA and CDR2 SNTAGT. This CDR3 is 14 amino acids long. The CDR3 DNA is TGTGCCAGCAGTGAGGACAGGGGAAATTCACCCCTCCACTTT. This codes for CASSEDRGNSPLHF.

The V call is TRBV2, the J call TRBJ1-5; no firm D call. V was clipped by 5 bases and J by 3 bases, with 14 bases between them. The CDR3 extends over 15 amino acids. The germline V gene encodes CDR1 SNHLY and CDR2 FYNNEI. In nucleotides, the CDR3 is TGTGCCAGCAGTTCGCCGGGTGTGGACAATCAGCCCCAGCATTTT. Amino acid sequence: CASSSPGVDNQPQHF.

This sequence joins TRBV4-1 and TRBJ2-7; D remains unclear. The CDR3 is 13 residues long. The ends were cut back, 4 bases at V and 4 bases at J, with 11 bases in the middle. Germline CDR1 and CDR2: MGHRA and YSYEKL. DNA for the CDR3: TGCGCCAGCAGCCCCGGGTACAAGTACGAGCAGTACTTC. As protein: CASSPGYKYEQYF.

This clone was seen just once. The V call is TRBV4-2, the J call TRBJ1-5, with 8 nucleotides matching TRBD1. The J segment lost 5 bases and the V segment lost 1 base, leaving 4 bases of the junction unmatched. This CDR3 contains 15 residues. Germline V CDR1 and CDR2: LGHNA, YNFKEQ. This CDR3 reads CASSQAPDRDQPQHF. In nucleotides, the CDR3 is TGTGCCAGCAGCCAAGCCCCGGACAGGGATCAGCCCCAGCATTTT.

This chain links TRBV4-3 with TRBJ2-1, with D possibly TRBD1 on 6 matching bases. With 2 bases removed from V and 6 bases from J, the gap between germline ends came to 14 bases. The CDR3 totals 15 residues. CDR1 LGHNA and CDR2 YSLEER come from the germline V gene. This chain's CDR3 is CASSQRQVRANEQFF. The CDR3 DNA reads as TGCGCCAGCAGCCAAAGACAGGTCAGAGCCAATGAGCAGTTCTTC.

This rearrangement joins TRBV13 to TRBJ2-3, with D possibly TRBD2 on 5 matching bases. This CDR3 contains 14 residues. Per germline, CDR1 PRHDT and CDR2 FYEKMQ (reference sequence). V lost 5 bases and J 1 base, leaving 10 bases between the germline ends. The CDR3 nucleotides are TGTGCCAGCAGCCTGGACTTTCGCACAGATACGCAGTATTTT. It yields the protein CASSLDFRTDTQYF. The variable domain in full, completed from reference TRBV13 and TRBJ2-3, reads AAGVIQSPRHLIKEKRETATLKCYPIPRHDTVYWYQQGPGQDPQFLISFYEKMQSDKGSIPDRFSAQQFSDYHSELNMSSLELGDSALYFCASSLDFRTDTQYFGPGTRLTVL.

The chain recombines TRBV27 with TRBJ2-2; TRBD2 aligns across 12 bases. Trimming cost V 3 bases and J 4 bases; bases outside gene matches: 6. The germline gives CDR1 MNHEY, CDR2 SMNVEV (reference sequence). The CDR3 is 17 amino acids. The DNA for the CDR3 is TGTGCCAGCAGTTTCCCTAGCGGGGGGGCTTTCACCGGGGAGCTGTTTTTT. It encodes CASSFPSGGAFTGELFF.

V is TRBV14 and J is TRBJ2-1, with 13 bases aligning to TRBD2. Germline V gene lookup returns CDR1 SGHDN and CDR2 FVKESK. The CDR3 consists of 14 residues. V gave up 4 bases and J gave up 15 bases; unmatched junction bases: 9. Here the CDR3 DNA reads TGTGCCAGCAGCCCGGGACTAGCGGGATGGAGTTGGTTCTTC. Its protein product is CASSPGLAGWSWFF.

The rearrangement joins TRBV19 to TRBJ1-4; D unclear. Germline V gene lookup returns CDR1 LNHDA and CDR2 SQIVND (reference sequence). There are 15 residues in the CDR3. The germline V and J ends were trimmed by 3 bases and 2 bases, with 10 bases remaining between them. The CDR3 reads CASSILDSTNEKLFF. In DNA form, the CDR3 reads TGTGCCAGTAGTATCCTTGACTCCACTAATGAAAAACTGTTTTTT.

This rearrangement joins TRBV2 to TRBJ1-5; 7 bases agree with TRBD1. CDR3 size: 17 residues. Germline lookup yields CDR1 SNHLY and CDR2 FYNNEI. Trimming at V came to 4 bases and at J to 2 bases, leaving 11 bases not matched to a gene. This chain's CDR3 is CASSGTGISVRNQPQHF. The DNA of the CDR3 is TGTGCCAGCAGTGGGACAGGTATTTCGGTCCGCAATCAGCCCCAGCATTTT.

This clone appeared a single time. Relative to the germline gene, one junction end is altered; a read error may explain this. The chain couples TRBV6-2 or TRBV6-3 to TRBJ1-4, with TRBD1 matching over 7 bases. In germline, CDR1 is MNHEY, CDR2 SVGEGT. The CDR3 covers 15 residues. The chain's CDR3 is CASSRPRQGGEKLFF. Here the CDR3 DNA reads TGTGCCAGCAGTCGCCCGAGACAGGGAGGTGAAAAACTGTTTTTC.

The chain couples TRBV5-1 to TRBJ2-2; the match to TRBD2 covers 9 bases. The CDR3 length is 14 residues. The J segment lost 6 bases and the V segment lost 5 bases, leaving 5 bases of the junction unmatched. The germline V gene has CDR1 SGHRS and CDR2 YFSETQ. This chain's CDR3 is CASRGGGAPGELFF. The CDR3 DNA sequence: TGCGCCAGCAGAGGCGGGGGGGCCCCCGGGGAGCTGTTTTTT. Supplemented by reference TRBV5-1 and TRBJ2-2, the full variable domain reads KAGVTQTPRYLIKTRGQQVTLSCSPISGHRSVSWYQQTPGQGLQFLFEYFSETQRNKGNFPGRFSGRQFSNSRSEMNVSTLELGDSALYLCASRGGGAPGELFFGEGSRLTVL.

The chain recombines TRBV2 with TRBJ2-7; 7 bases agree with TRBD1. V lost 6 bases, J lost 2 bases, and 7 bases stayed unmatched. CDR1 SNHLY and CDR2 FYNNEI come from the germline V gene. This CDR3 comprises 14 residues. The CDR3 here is CASSLGTDTYEQYF. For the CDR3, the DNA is TGTGCCAGCAGCCTTGGGACAGACACCTACGAGCAGTACTTC.

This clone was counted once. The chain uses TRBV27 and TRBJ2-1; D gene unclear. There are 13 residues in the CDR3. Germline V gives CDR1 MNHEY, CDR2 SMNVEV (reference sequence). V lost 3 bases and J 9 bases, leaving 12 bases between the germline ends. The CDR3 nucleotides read TGTGCCAGCAGTTTCCGAGCGACCTTTGAGCAGTTCTTC. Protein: CASSFRATFEQFF.

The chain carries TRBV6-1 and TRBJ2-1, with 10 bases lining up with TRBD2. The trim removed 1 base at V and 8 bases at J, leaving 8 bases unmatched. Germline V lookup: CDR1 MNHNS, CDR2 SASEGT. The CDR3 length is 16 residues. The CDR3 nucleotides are TGTGCCAGCAGTGAAGGTGCGGCTAGCGGGAGAGATGAGCAGTTCTTC. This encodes CASSEGAASGRDEQFF.

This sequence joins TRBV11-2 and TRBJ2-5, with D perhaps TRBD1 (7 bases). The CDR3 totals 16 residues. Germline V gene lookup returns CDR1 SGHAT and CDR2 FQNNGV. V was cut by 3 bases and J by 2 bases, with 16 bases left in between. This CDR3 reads CASSFGNQGGQETQYF. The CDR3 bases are TGTGCCAGCAGCTTTGGTAATCAGGGGGGACAAGAGACCCAGTACTTC.

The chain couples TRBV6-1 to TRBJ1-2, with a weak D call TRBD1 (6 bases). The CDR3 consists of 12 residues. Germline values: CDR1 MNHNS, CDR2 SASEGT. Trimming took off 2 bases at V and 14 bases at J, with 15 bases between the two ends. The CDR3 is CASSELLGGYTF. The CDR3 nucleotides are TGTGCCAGCAGTGAATTGTTAGGGGGTTATACCTTC.

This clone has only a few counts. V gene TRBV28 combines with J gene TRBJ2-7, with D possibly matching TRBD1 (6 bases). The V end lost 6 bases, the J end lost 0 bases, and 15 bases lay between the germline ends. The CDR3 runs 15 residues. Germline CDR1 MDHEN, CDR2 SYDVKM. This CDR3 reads CASSAVGTHSYEQYF. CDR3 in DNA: TGTGCCAGCAGCGCGGTTGGGACACACTCCTACGAGCAGTACTTC.

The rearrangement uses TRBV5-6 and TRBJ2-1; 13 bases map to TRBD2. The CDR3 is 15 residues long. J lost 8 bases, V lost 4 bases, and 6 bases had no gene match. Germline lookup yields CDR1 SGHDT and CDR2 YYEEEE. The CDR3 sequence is CASSLLAGGLHEQFF. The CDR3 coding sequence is TGTGCCAGCAGCCTACTAGCGGGAGGGTTACATGAGCAGTTCTTC.

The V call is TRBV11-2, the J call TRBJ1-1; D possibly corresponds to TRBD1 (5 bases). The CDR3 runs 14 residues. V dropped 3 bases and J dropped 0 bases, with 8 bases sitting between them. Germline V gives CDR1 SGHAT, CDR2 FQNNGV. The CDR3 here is CASSFGGMNTEAFF. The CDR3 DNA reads TGTGCCAGCAGCTTCGGGGGGATGAACACTGAAGCTTTCTTT.

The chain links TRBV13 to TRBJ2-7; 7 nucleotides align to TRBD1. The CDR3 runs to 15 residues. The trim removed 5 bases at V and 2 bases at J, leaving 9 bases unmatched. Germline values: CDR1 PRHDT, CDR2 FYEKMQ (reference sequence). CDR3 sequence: CASSQQGQRTYEQYF. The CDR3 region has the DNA TGTGCCAGCAGCCAACAGGGACAGAGAACCTACGAGCAGTACTTC.